This TCR beta chain was sequenced for a study of blood T cell repertoires in COVID-19. The assay was immunoSEQ multiplex PCR, and TCRdb's table has in-frame clones only and misses some. The repertoire holds approximately 70,000 clones, with 70% to 85% as singletons. In its sample, this clone was seen once. The CDR3 loop spans 15 amino acids. Trimming took 3 bases from V and 5 from J, leaving 16 bases between them. Germline V gives CDR1 SGHTA, CDR2 FQGNSA. The clonotype comes from a woman in her sixties or seventies with acute or convalescent COVID-19. The sample taken for sequencing was peripheral blood. This chain links TRBV7-2 with TRBJ2-5, with D perhaps matching TRBD2 (6 bases). The CDR3 region has the DNA TGTGCCAGCAGCTTCAGCCCGGGGGTTGCGGAGACCCAGTACTTC. Amino acid sequence: CASSFSPGVAETQYF.